This is a list of T cell receptor beta chains from one sample in a study of type 1 regulatory T cells. MiXCR, run by TCRdb on the reads, gives a single entry per CDR3 protein. Found here are some 100,000 distinct CDR3 sequences, roughly 31% of them singletons; the top ten hold 2.2%. Sequencing used CD4+ T cells, either the whole sample or a sorted fraction (not recorded which). These receptors originate from a human donor in good health. Each CDR3 is given with its conserved first and last residue. D genes are given only for firm matches. Clone size, where shown, is once, few, many, or a class for clones that have expanded.

V gene	clone size	J gene	D gene	CDR3 DNA	CDR3 protein
TRBV11-2	NA	TRBJ2-1	TRBD2	TGTGCCAGCAGCTTATTTCTTCTAGCGGGAGCTGATGAGCAGTTCTTC	CASSLFLLAGADEQFF
TRBV25-1	NA	TRBJ1-2	NA	TGTGCCAGCAGTCCCCCCGGGACAAGATATAACTATGGCTACACCTTC	CASSPPGTRYNYGYTF
TRBV4-3	NA	TRBJ2-1	TRBD2	TGCGCCAGCAGCTATCGGACTAGCGGCTACAATGAGCAGTTCTTC	CASSYRTSGYNEQFF
TRBV9	NA	TRBJ2-1	TRBD2	TGTGCCAGCAGCCGGGGGGGGCCCTCCTACAATGAGCAGTTCTTC	CASSRGGPSYNEQFF
TRBV13	NA	TRBJ2-7	TRBD2	TGTGCCAGCAGACATTCGGGACTAGCGGGAACCCACGAGCAGTACTTC	CASRHSGLAGTHEQYF
TRBV6-2/TRBV6-3	NA	TRBJ2-2	NA	TGTGCCAGCAGTTACTCAGTCCGCGGGGGCGTGAACACCGGGGAGCTGTTTTTT	CASSYSVRGGVNTGELFF
TRBV5-1	NA	TRBJ2-1	TRBD2	TGCGCCAGCAGCCCCGCCGGACTAGCGGAAGGGCCAGGGGGCTCCTACAATGAGCAGTTCTTC	CASSPAGLAEGPGGSYNEQFF
TRBV6-2/TRBV6-3	NA	TRBJ2-3	NA	TGTGCCAGCAGCTGGGTGGACATAGATACGCAGTATTTT	CASSWVDIDTQYF
TRBV7-2	NA	TRBJ2-1	TRBD2	TGTGCCAGCAGCTTAGAATTGAGCGGGAGCTCCTACAATGAGCAGTTCTTC	CASSLELSGSSYNEQFF
TRBV7-9	NA	TRBJ2-7	NA	TGTGCCAGCAGCGACAAAGGGGGATTGATGTCCTACGAGCAGTACTTC	CASSDKGGLMSYEQYF
TRBV11-2	few	TRBJ2-7	NA	TGTGCCAGCAGCTTAGGTCGGATAGGCACGGGCGACGAGCAGTACTTC	CASSLGRIGTGDEQYF
TRBV24-1	few	TRBJ2-7	NA	TGTGCCACCAGTGATTCTGGACAGCCTGGGGAGCAGTACTTC	CATSDSGQPGEQYF
TRBV19	NA	TRBJ2-1	NA	TGTGCCAGTAGTAGACAGGAGGCATCCTACAATGAGCAGTTCTTC	CASSRQEASYNEQFF
TRBV19	NA	TRBJ1-5	TRBD1	TGTGCCAGTAGTTTGGGACAGGGAAGGAATCAGCCCCAGCATTTT	CASSLGQGRNQPQHF
TRBV29-1	NA	TRBJ2-1	TRBD1	TGCAGCGTGGACAGGGTTGTTTACAATGAGCAGTTCTTC	CSVDRVVYNEQFF
TRBV7-2	few	TRBJ2-1	NA	TGTGCCAGCATGGGGCTGAGGAGGAATGAGCAGTTCTTC	CASMGLRRNEQFF
TRBV11-2	NA	TRBJ1-1	NA	TGTGCCAGCAGCTTAGGGACTGGAACCCGCAGAGCTTTCTTT	CASSLGTGTRRAFF
TRBV5-5	NA	TRBJ1-5	NA	TGTGTCAGCCAAAACACGCTAGGGGGGCAGCCCCATCATTTT	CVSQNTLGGQPHHF
TRBV6-6	NA	TRBJ2-5	NA	TGTGCCAGCAATACCCCCGGAGTGGGAAAGACCCAGTACTTC	CASNTPGVGKTQYF
TRBV20-1	NA	TRBJ2-1	TRBD2	TGCAGTGCTTCGACGGGGACTAGCGGAAACAATGAGCAGTTCTTC	CSASTGTSGNNEQFF
TRBV19	NA	TRBJ1-4	NA	TGTGCCAGTAGTCCCAGCCGGCAGCGGTATGAAAAACTGTTTTTT	CASSPSRQRYEKLFF
TRBV5-1	few	TRBJ2-7	NA	TGCGCCAGCAGCTTTAGCAAATCCGCCTACGAGCAGTACTTC	CASSFSKSAYEQYF
TRBV7-9	NA	TRBJ1-1	TRBD1	TGTGCCAGCAGCCGATCACAGGGGGTGGCCGAAGCTTTCTTT	CASSRSQGVAEAFF
TRBV20-1	NA	TRBJ2-5	NA	TGCAGTGGCAGGAGCCTAGAGACCCAGTACTTC	CSGRSLETQYF
TRBV2	NA	TRBJ2-5	NA	TGTGCCAGCAGTGAGGTATATAGCCGGGACGGAGAGACCCAGTACTTC	CASSEVYSRDGETQYF
TRBV5-1	NA	TRBJ2-1	TRBD1	TGCGCCAGCAGCGCCCCAGGGGGCTTGAGCTCCTACAATGAGCAGTTCTTC	CASSAPGGLSSYNEQFF
TRBV5-1	NA	TRBJ2-7	NA	TGCGCCAGCAGGATGGCGGGAAGGTACGAGCAGTACTTC	CASRMAGRYEQYF
TRBV20-1	NA	TRBJ2-3	TRBD2	TGCAGTGCTTCGGGAGGTTCAGATACGCAGTATTTT	CSASGGSDTQYF
TRBV10-1	few	TRBJ2-3	NA	TGCGCCAGCTCCCGGCACCAAAGCACAGATACGCAGTATTTT	CASSRHQSTDTQYF
TRBV11-2	NA	TRBJ2-1	NA	TGTGCCAGCAGCTTTGTTGGGAAAGACAATGAGCAGTTCTTC	CASSFVGKDNEQFF
TRBV20-1	NA	TRBJ2-4	NA	TGCAGTGCTAGATCCCGGACTGTCCTCGCCAAAAACATTCAGTACTTC	CSARSRTVLAKNIQYF
TRBV19	few	TRBJ2-1	NA	TGTGCCAGTAGTATTCAGGCTAGCTCCTACAATGAGCAGTTCTTC	CASSIQASSYNEQFF
TRBV28	few	TRBJ1-1	NA	TGTGCCAGCAGTTACCCCCTCAAGACAGGGAACACTGAAGCTTTCTTT	CASSYPLKTGNTEAFF
TRBV20-1	NA	TRBJ2-6	NA	TGCAGTGCTAGCCCATCGGGACGGGGCTGGGTCGTCGGGGCCAACGTCCTGACTTTC	CSASPSGRGWVVGANVLTF
TRBV28	NA	TRBJ2-5	NA	TGTGCCAGCAGTTTCACCGACTTCGGGGAACAAGAGACCCAGTACTTC	CASSFTDFGEQETQYF